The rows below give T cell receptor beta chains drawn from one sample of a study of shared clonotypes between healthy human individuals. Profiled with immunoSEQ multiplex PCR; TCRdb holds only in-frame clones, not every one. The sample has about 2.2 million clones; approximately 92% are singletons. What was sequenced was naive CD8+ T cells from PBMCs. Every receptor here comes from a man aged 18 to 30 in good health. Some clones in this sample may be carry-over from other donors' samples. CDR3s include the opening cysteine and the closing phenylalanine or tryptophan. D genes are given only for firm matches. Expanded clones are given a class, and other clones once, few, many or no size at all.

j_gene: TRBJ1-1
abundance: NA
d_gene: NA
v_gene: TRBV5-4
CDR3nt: TGTGCCAGCAGCCAGGACAGACTGAACACTGAAGCTTTCTTT
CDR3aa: CASSQDRLNTEAFF

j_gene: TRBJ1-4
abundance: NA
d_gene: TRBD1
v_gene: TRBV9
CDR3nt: TGTGCCAGCAGCGGGGGACAGGGGAGTGTTCCTAATGAAAAACTGTTTTTT
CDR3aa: CASSGGQGSVPNEKLFF

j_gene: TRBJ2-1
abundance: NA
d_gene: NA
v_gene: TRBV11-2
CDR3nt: TGTGCCAGCAGCTTACTCAGCTCTCTAAGGAATGAGCAGTTCTTC
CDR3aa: CASSLLSSLRNEQFF

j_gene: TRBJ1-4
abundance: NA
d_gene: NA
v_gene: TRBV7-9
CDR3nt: TGTGCCAGCAGCTTAGTCGTGGGTCGAAATGAAAAACTGTTTTTT
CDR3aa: CASSLVVGRNEKLFF

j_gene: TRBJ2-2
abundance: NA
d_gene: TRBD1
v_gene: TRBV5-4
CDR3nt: TGTGCCAGCAGCCCCATAACAGGGGGCGCGGTAGCCGGGGAGCTGTTTTTT
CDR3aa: CASSPITGGAVAGELFF

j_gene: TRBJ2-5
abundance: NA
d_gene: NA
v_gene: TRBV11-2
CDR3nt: TGTGCCAGCAGTCCCATAGCGGACCAAGAGACCCAGTACTTC
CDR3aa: CASSPIADQETQYF

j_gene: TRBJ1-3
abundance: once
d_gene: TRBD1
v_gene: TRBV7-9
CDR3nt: TGTGCCAGCAGCTTAGGACAGGGGATCGGAAACACCATATATTTT
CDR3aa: CASSLGQGIGNTIYF

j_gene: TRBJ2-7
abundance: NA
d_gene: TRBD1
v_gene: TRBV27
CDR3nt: TGTGCCAGCAGACCGACAGGGGAAGGCTACGAGCAGTACTTC
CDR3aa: CASRPTGEGYEQYF

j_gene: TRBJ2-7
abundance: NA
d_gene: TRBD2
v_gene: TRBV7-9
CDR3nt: TGTGCCAGCACCACATCGACTAGCCTCTGGGGCGAGCAGTACTTC
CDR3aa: CASTTSTSLWGEQYF

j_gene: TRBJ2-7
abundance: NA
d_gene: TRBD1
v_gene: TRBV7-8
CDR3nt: TGTGCCAGCAGCGCCCGTCCCGGGACAGGGGGCCGCGAGCAGTACTTC
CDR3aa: CASSARPGTGGREQYF

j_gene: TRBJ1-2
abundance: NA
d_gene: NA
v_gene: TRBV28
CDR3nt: TGTGCCAGCAGTTTTTCGACAGGCATCTTAAGGACCTTC
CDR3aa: CASSFSTGILRTF

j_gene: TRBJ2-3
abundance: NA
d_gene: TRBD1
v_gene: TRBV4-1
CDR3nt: TGCGCCAGCAGCCAAGTACAGGACAGGGTCCCAGATACGCAGTATTTT
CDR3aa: CASSQVQDRVPDTQYF

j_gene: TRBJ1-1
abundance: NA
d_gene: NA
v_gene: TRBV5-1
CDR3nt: TGCGCCAGCAGCCCTGGAGGGGGGAACACTGAAGCTTTCTTT
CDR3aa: CASSPGGGNTEAFF

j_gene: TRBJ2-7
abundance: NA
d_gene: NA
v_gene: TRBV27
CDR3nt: TGTGCCAGCAGTTTATCGGACGGGGCTGACCCCTACGAGCAGTACTTC
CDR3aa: CASSLSDGADPYEQYF

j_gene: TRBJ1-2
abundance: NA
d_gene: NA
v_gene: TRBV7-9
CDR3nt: TGTGCCAGCAGCTCTGGCAGGGTCGACTATGGCTACACCTTC
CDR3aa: CASSSGRVDYGYTF

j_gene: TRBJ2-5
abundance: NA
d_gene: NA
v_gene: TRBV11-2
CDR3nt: TGTGCCAGCAGGACGCCCAGCGGGGACAAAAAAGAGACCCAGTACTTC
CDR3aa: CASRTPSGDKKETQYF

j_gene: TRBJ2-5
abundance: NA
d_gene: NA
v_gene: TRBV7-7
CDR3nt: TGTGCCAGCAGCCCGACAGAGCTTGAGACCCAGTACTTC
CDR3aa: CASSPTELETQYF

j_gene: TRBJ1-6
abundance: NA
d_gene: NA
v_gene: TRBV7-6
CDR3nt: TGTGCCAGCAGCGGAGATCGGGCCAATAATTCACCCCTCCACTTT
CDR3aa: CASSGDRANNSPLHF

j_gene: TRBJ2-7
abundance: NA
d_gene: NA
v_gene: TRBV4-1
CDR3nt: TGCGCCAGCAGCCAAATAAGCGGCCCCGGTATCTACGAGCAGTACTTC
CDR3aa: CASSQISGPGIYEQYF

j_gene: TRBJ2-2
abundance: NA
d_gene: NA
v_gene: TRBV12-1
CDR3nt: TGTGCCAGCAGCTTTGGACGGTCCCTGGGACAACTGTTAAACACCGGGGAGCTGTTTTTT
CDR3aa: CASSFGRSLGQLLNTGELFF

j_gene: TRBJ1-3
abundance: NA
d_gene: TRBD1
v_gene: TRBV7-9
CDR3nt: TGTGCCAGCAGCCCTAACAGGGGAGTGTATGGAAACACCATATATTTT
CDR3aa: CASSPNRGVYGNTIYF

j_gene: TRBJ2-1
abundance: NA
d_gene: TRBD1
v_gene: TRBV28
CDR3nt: TGTGCCAGCAGTGAGAGACAGGGCTACGAATCCTACAATGAGCAGTTCTTC
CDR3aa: CASSERQGYESYNEQFF

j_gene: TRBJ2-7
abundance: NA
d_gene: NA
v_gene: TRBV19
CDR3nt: TGTGCCAGTAGGGGGTACAGGGACCTCAGCTCCTACGAGCAGTACTTC
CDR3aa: CASRGYRDLSSYEQYF

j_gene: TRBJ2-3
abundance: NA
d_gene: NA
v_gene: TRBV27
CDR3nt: TGTGCCAGCAGTTTACTTAGGGGCCCAGATACGCAGTATTTT
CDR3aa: CASSLLRGPDTQYF

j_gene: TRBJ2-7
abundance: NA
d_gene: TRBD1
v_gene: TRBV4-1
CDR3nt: TGCGCCAGCAGCTACGGGACAGGGCTACAGATTCCCTACGAGCAGTACTTC
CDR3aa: CASSYGTGLQIPYEQYF

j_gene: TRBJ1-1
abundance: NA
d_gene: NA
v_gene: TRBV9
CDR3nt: TGTGCCAGCAGCCCCCGGGGGAACACTGAAGCTTTCTTT
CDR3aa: CASSPRGNTEAFF

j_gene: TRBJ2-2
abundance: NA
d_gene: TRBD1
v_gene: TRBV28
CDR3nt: TGTGCCAGCAGCCGGACAGGGGAAGACCCCGGGGAGCTGTTTTTT
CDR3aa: CASSRTGEDPGELFF

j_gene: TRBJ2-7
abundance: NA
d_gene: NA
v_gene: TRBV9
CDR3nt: TGTGCCAGCAGCAGTTCAACCTACGAGCAGTACTTC
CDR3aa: CASSSSTYEQYF

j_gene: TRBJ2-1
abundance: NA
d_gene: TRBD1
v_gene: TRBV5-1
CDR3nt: TGCGCCAGCTCCCCCCGGCGGGACAGGGGGCTGTTTAACTATGAGCAGTTCTTC
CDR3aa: CASSPRRDRGLFNYEQFF

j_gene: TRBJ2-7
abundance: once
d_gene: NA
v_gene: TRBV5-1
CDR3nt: TGCGCCAGCAGCTTAGGTTTTGGCGACGAGCAGTACTTC
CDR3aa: CASSLGFGDEQYF

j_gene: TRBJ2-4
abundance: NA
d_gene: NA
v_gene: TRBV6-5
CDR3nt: TGTGCCAGCAGTTCTCAGGGAGGTTTAGCCAAAAACATTCAGTACTTC
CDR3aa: CASSSQGGLAKNIQYF